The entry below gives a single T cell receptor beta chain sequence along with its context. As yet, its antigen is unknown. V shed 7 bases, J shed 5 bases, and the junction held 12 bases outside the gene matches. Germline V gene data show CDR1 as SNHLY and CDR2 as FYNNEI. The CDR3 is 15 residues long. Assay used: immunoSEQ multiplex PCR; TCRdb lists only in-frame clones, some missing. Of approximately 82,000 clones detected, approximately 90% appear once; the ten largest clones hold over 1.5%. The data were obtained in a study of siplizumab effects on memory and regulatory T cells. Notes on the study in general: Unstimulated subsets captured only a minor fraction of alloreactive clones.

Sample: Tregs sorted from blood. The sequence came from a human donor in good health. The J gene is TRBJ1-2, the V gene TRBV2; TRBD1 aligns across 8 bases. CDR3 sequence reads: CASKGIAGQEYGYTF. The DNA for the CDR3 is TGTGCCAGCAAGGGAATAGCGGGACAGGAGTATGGCTACACCTTC.